This TCR beta chain was sequenced in a study of response to subunit inactivated influenza vaccine. The V gene's germline CDR1 is SGHDT and CDR2 YYEEEE. This CDR3 spans 15 amino acids. V was clipped by 5 bases and J by 5 bases; unmatched bases: 13. TCRdb analysed the RT-PCR reads with MiXCR anew, one entry per CDR3 protein. The profile shows just under 550,000 distinct CDR3 sequences, under 30% of them singletons. The sample was also linked to a second study, of T cells expressing NK-cell markers. That report adds: TCR beta libraries carry UMIs added by 5'RACE template switching. Repertoire data for TCR beta were derived from sorted T cells (CD3+CD56+NKG2C+, CD3+CD56+NKG2C- and CD3+CD56-NKG2C+). Most of the eight sequenced donors were HCMV-seropositive; one was seronegative. In a group of about 6 donors, dominant NKG2C+ clonotypes represented about 1.0-8% of CD8+ T cells.

The source is a man in his fifties or sixties who received an inactivated influenza vaccine. This chain links TRBV5-6 with TRBJ2-7; 7 bases map to TRBD1. The source was CD4+ T cells sorted from PBMCs, collected 11 to 12 days after vaccination. The CDR3 loop reads CASRHAGQGVNEQYF. CDR3 nucleotides: TGTGCCAGCAGACACGCCGGGCAGGGGGTCAACGAGCAGTACTTC.